Shown below are 22 T cell receptor beta chains from a single sample sequenced in a study of memory CD4+ T cells and cytomegalovirus serostatus. The assay was immunoSEQ multiplex PCR, and TCRdb's table has in-frame clones only and misses some. The repertoire holds tens of thousands of clones, with around three quarters as singletons. Single viable CD3+CD4+CD8-CD45RO+ cells were sorted as the memory CD4+ T cells. Sequenced material: memory CD4+ T cells from blood. The source of these receptors is an adult in good health and CMV-seronegative.

The rearrangement uses TRBV5-6 and TRBJ1-1; D is unclear. The CDR3 extends over 12 amino acids. Germline CDR1 SGHDT, CDR2 YYEEEE. Between the trimmed V and J ends, which lost 4 bases and 6 bases, there was a span of 10 bases. The CDR3 here is CASSGEAPEAFF. The CDR3 bases are TGTGCCAGCAGCGGAGAGGCCCCTGAAGCTTTCTTT. Full variable domain (missing parts from reference TRBV5-6 and TRBJ1-1): DAGVTQSPTHLIKTRGQQVTLRCSPKSGHDTVSWYQQALGQGPQFIFQYYEEEERQRGNFPDRFSGHQFPNYSSELNVNALLLGDSALYLCASSGEAPEAFFGQGTRLTVV.

This sequence joins TRBV9 and TRBJ1-1; TRBD1 is a possible D gene (5 bases). Trimming stripped 3 bases from V and 3 bases from J, with 15 bases between. The CDR3 contains 15 residues. The germline CDR1 and CDR2 sequences are SGDLS and YYNGEE. Here the CDR3 reads CASSADSGVDTEAFF. For the CDR3, the DNA is TGTGCCAGCAGCGCTGACAGTGGGGTAGACACTGAAGCTTTCTTT.

The V call is TRBV19, the J call TRBJ1-2, with D unresolved. The germline V gene has CDR1 LNHDA and CDR2 SQIVND (reference sequence). The CDR3 covers 15 residues. The V end was cut by 0 bases, the J end by 4 bases, with 12 bases between. The CDR3 sequence: CASSIEWQKTYGYTF. Here the CDR3 DNA reads TGTGCCAGTAGTATAGAGTGGCAGAAAACCTATGGCTACACCTTC.

In this sample, this clone turned up once. This chain connects TRBV5-1 to TRBJ2-7; TRBD2 matches at 13 bases. V dropped 4 bases and J dropped 9; count of bases not matched to a gene: 10. The CDR3 has 15 amino acids. Germline-derived CDR1 and CDR2 are SGHRS and YFSETQ. CDR3 DNA: TGCGCCAGCAGCCCGGAGCCACTAGCGGGAGGGGGGCAGTACTTC. Translation: CASSPEPLAGGGQYF. The whole variable domain, filled in from reference TRBV5-1 and TRBJ2-7, reads KAGVTQTPRYLIKTRGQQVTLSCSPISGHRSVSWYQQTPGQGLQFLFEYFSETQRNKGNFPGRFSGRQFSNSRSEMNVSTLELGDSALYLCASSPEPLAGGGQYFGPGTRLTVT.

This clone was seen a handful of times. J is TRBJ1-1 and V is TRBV5-1, with TRBD1 matching over 7 bases. The trim removed 4 bases at V and 6 bases at J, leaving 3 bases unmatched. The germline V gene encodes CDR1 SGHRS and CDR2 YFSETQ. This CDR3 contains 12 residues. The CDR3 here is CASSPGTAEAFF. CDR3 nucleotides: TGCGCCAGCAGCCCTGGGACAGCTGAAGCTTTCTTT.

This sequence joins TRBV6-1 and TRBJ2-2; 9 bases map to TRBD1. The CDR3 is 15 residues long. Per the germline V gene, CDR1 is MNHNS and CDR2 is SASEGT. J lost 4 bases, V lost 5 bases, and 5 bases had no gene match. The CDR3 protein is CASSWTGAVTGELFF. In DNA, the CDR3 is TGTGCCAGCAGTTGGACAGGGGCGGTCACCGGGGAGCTGTTTTTT.

Only one count was recorded for this clone. The J gene is TRBJ1-2, the V gene TRBV6-1; D is perhaps TRBD1 (6 bases). CDR3 length: 12 residues. V gave up 6 bases and J gave up 2 bases, with 7 bases separating them. From germline, CDR1 is MNHNS and CDR2 SASEGT. CDR3 residues: CASSGQNYGYTF. The CDR3 region has the DNA TGTGCCAGCAGCGGACAGAACTATGGCTACACCTTC.

V gene TRBV19 combines with J gene TRBJ2-1; D not certain. CDR3 length: 12 amino acids. V lost 5 bases and J 6 bases, leaving 8 bases between the germline ends. Germline CDR1 LNHDA, CDR2 SQIVND (reference sequence). CDR3 DNA sequence: TGTGCCAGTAGTCCCGCGGCCAATGAGCAGTTCTTC. This translates into CASSPAANEQFF.

The chain joins TRBV4-2 to TRBJ2-5; D unresolved. Per germline, CDR1 LGHNA and CDR2 YNFKEQ. The CDR3 loop spans 15 amino acids. V was clipped by 0 bases and J by 7 bases, with 15 bases between them. CDR3 bases: TGTGCCAGCAGCCAAGATAATAGGGATTTTGGGACCCAGTACTTC. Its translation is CASSQDNRDFGTQYF.

The CDR3, as DNA: TGTGCCACCAGCAGAGGGTTAAACACCGGGGAGCTGTTTTTT. Translation: CATSRGLNTGELFF. The chain joins TRBV15 to TRBJ2-2; D is unresolved. Germline V gives CDR1 LNHNV, CDR2 YYDKDF (reference sequence). Deletions cut 1 base from V and 2 bases from J, with 5 bases between. This CDR3 region has 14 residues.

This clone has just one count. This chain connects TRBV28 to TRBJ1-1, with D possibly TRBD1 on 6 matching bases. V dropped 1 base and J dropped 4 bases, with 10 bases sitting between them. Per the germline V gene, CDR1 is MDHEN and CDR2 is SYDVKM. The CDR3 spans 14 residues. The CDR3 nucleotides read TGTGCCAGCAGTTTATCACAGGGTAGCACTGAAGCTTTCTTT. Protein sequence: CASSLSQGSTEAFF.

The table lists this clone with a few counts. The J gene is TRBJ1-5, the V gene TRBV7-2; the D gene is possibly TRBD1 (6 bases). The germline V gene encodes CDR1 SGHTA and CDR2 FQGNSA. With 5 bases removed from V and 1 base from J, the gap between germline ends came to 6 bases. The CDR3 has 13 amino acids. The CDR3 DNA is TGTGCCAGCAGCACAGGGAGCAATCAGCCCCAGCATTTT. It is translated as CASSTGSNQPQHF.

The gene calls are TRBV27 and TRBJ2-7, with 8 bases lining up with TRBD1. This CDR3 has 15 residues. V lost 8 bases, J lost 0 bases, and 9 bases stayed unmatched. The germline V gene encodes CDR1 MNHEY and CDR2 SMNVEV (reference sequence). CDR3 protein: CASAPTGATSYEQYF. DNA for the CDR3: TGTGCCAGCGCCCCGACAGGGGCTACCTCCTACGAGCAGTACTTC.

The V and J genes are TRBV5-6 and TRBJ2-2, with 7 nucleotides matching TRBD1. V trimming: 5 bases; J trimming: 1 base; junction bases outside the gene matches: 2. CDR3 length: 14 residues. CDR1 and CDR2 (germline): SGHDT, YYEEEE. This CDR3 reads CASRRTGNTGELFF. DNA for the CDR3: TGTGCCAGCAGACGGACAGGGAACACCGGGGAGCTGTTTTTT.

The CDR3 region has the DNA TGTGCCAGCACCTCGTACGTAACATTGTGGGGACTAAGGCCTGATACCGGGGAGCTGTTTTTT. This sequence encodes CASTSYVTLWGLRPDTGELFF. The chain is built from TRBV28 and TRBJ2-2, with 7 nucleotides matching TRBD2. Germline V CDR1 and CDR2: MDHEN, SYDVKM. The CDR3 loop spans 21 amino acids. Trimming took 7 bases from V and 5 from J; bases not matched to a gene: 28.

This clone turned up a few times. V and J are TRBV7-3 and TRBJ2-5; 8 bases fit TRBD2. The CDR3 extends over 15 amino acids. Germline V CDR1 and CDR2: SGHTA, FQGTGA. Trimming cost V 5 bases and J 5 bases; bases outside gene matches: 10. The CDR3 DNA reads as TGTGCCAGCAGCCCCCCCGGGACTAGATCCGAGACCCAGTACTTC. Translating it yields CASSPPGTRSETQYF.

The V gene is TRBV7-6, the J gene TRBJ2-3; D unresolved. The CDR3 loop spans 13 amino acids. V was shortened by 0 bases and J by 2 bases, with 3 bases between the two germline ends. Germline assignment: CDR1 SGHVS and CDR2 FNYEAQ. Here the CDR3 reads CASSLAPTDTQYF. The CDR3, as DNA: TGTGCCAGCAGCTTAGCGCCCACAGATACGCAGTATTTT.

The rearrangement uses TRBV28 and TRBJ1-2, with a possible D match to TRBD1 (5 bases). Trimming pared 7 bases from V and 8 bases from J, leaving 17 bases between. CDR1 is MDHEN and CDR2 is SYDVKM in the germline V gene. The CDR3 is 13 amino acids. CDR3 DNA sequence: TGTGCCAGCACTATGAGGGGTCCTGCGGGCTACACCTTC. Its protein is CASTMRGPAGYTF.

This rearrangement joins TRBV28 to TRBJ2-3; TRBD1 might be the D (6 bases). V was trimmed by 6 bases and J by 2 bases, leaving 12 bases between them. Germline V gene data show CDR1 as MDHEN and CDR2 as SYDVKM. The CDR3 totals 14 residues. The CDR3 DNA sequence: TGTGCCAGCAGCTGGGGGCTATCCACAGATACGCAGTATTTT. It yields the protein CASSWGLSTDTQYF.

There are a few counts of this clone. This rearrangement joins TRBV6-1 to TRBJ2-1; D gene unclear. Trimming cost V 4 bases and J 6 bases, with 10 bases left between them. Germline CDR1 MNHNS, CDR2 SASEGT. The CDR3 has 13 amino acids. The CDR3 reads CASSGILPNEQFF. CDR3 DNA: TGTGCCAGCAGTGGGATTTTACCCAATGAGCAGTTCTTC.

The chain employs TRBV6-1 and TRBJ2-7; tentatively, D is TRBD2 (5 bases). Trimming took off 4 bases at V and 5 bases at J, with 6 bases between the two ends. In germline, CDR1 is MNHNS, CDR2 SASEGT. CDR3 length equals 11 residues. This CDR3 is CASSGLNEQYF. The CDR3 DNA is TGTGCCAGCAGTGGACTAAACGAGCAGTACTTC.

CDR3 loop: CASSPGREKGQPQHF. The CDR3 DNA sequence: TGTGCCAGCAGCCCCGGGAGGGAGAAAGGCCAGCCCCAGCATTTT. The V and J genes are TRBV6-6 and TRBJ1-5; D not resolved. This CDR3 has 15 residues. The germline CDR1 and CDR2 sequences are MNHNY and SVGAGI (reference sequence). V lost 6 bases and J lost 7, with 19 bases in between.